Here is one TCR beta chain with its context. Its antigen is not known. It was with 60 Vbeta and 13 Jbeta primers that the PCR ran. Authors' data handling: The authors later counted roughly 77 million unique TCR beta chains, some 12 million of them shared. Assay: immunoSEQ multiplex PCR; the TCRdb copy retains only in-frame clones and omits some. Clone size and V and J calls were adopted from that table, with D and trimming inferred from the DNA. The table lists some 200,000 clones, around 75% of them singletons. This specimen comes from a study of cytomegalovirus exposure and HLA in healthy donors. Study-level results: What TCR beta sequences reportedly achieved was accurate prediction of HLA-A and HLA-B alleles in most subjects.

This clonotype originated in a man aged 35 to 55 in good health and CMV-seropositive. The sample taken for sequencing was PBMCs.

The CDR3, as DNA: TGTGCCAGTAGTAGCGGGACGGGAAAAACAGATACGCAGTATTTT. Translation: CASSSGTGKTDTQYF. V and J are TRBV19 and TRBJ2-3, with D possibly TRBD2 on 6 matching bases. V gave up 4 bases and J gave up 3 bases, with 14 bases separating them. CDR1 LNHDA and CDR2 SQIVND come from the germline V gene (reference sequence). The CDR3 extends over 15 amino acids.